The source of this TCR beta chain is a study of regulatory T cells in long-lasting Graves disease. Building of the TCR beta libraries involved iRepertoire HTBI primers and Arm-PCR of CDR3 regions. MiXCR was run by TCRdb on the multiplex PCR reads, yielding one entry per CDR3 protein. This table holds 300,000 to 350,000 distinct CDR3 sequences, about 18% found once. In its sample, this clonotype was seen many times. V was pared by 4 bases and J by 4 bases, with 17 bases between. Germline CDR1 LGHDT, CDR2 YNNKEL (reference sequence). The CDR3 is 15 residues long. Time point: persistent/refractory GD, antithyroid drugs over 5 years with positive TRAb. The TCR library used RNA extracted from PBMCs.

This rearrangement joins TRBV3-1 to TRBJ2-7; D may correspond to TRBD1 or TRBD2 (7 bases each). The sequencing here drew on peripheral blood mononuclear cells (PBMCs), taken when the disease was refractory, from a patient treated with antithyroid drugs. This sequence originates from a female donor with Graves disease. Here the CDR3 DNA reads TGTGCCAGCAGCCCCTTCCCCAGGGGGGGTTACGAGCAGTACTTC. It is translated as CASSPFPRGGYEQYF.